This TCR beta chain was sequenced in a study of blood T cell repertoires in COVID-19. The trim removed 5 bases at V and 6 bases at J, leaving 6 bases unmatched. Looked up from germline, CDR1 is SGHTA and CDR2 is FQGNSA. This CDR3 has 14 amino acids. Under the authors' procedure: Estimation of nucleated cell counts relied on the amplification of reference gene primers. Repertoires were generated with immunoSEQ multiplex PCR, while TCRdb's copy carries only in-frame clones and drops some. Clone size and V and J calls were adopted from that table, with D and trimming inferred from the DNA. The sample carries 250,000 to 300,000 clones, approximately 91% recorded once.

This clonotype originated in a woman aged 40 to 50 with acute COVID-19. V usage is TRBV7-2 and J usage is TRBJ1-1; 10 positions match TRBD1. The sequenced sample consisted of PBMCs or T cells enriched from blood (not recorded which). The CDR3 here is CASSILGTGAEAFF. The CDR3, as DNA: TGTGCCAGCAGCATACTTGGGACAGGGGCTGAAGCTTTCTTT.